This T cell receptor beta chain stems from a study of shared clonotypes between healthy human individuals. Whole-study results and caveats: Clonotypes shared by all four donors outscored non-shared clonotypes in generation probability. Blood was the sole source, and tissue repertoires probably differ.

Naive CD8 isolation took CD45RO-negative cells positively selected for CCR7 and excluded terminally differentiated effector memory CD45RA+ cells. The CDR3 runs to 15 residues. J gave up 2 bases and V 7 bases, and 9 bases lay outside the gene matches. Germline CDR1 reads MGHDK; CDR2 reads SYGVNS. A remark on this clone: Its antigen remains unknown.

Clones were read by immunoSEQ multiplex PCR, and TCRdb kept only the in-frame ones, dropping some. The table shows roughly 590,000 clones, with roughly 95% occurring only once. The clonotype originates from a woman in her twenties or thirties in good health. The J gene is TRBJ2-7, the V gene TRBV25-1; 9 bases agree with TRBD2. Sequencing input: naive CD8+ T cells sorted from blood. In DNA form, the CDR3 reads TGTGCCAGCACCCCTTGGACTAGCGAAACCTACGAGCAGTACTTC. Residues: CASTPWTSETYEQYF.